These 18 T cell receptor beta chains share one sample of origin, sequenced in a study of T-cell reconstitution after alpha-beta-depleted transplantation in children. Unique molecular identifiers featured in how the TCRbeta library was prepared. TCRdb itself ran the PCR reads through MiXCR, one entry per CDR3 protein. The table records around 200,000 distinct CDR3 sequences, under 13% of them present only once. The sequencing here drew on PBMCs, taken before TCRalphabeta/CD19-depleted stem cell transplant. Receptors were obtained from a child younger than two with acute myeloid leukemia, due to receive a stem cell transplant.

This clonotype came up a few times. The CDR3 protein is CASSLIERGTGELFF. The CDR3 nucleotides read TGCGCCAGCAGCTTGATCGAGCGGGGGACCGGGGAGCTGTTTTTT. V is TRBV5-1 and J is TRBJ2-2; 8 bases are a match to TRBD2. The V and J ends lost 1 base and 5 bases, in that order; junction bases with no gene match: 4. Germline values: CDR1 SGHRS, CDR2 YFSETQ. This CDR3 has 15 residues. Drawing the rest from reference TRBV5-1 and TRBJ2-2, the complete variable domain is KAGVTQTPRYLIKTRGQQVTLSCSPISGHRSVSWYQQTPGQGLQFLFEYFSETQRNKGNFPGRFSGRQFSNSRSEMNVSTLELGDSALYLCASSLIERGTGELFFGEGSRLTVL.

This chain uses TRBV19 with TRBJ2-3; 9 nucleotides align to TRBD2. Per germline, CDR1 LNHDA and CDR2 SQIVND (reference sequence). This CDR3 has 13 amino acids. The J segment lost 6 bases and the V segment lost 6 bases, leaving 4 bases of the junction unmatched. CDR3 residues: CASRREGGDTQYF. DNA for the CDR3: TGTGCCAGTAGGCGGGAGGGGGGGGATACGCAGTATTTT.

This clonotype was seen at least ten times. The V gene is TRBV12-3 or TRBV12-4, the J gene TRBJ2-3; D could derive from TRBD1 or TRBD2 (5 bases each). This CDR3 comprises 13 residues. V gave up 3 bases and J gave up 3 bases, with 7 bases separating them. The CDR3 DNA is TGTGCCAGCAGTTTCTGGGGGACAGATACGCAGTATTTT. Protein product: CASSFWGTDTQYF.

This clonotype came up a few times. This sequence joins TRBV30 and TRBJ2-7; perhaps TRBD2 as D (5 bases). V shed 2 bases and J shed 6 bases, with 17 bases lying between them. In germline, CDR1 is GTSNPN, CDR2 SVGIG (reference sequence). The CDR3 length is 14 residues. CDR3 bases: TGTGCCTGGAGTCCCCGGACTCGAAGAGGCGAGCAGTACTTC. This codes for CAWSPRTRRGEQYF.

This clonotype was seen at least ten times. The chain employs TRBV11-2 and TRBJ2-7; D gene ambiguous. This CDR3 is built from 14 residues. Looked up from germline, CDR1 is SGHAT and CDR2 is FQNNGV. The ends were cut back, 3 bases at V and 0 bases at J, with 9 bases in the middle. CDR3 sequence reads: CASSFGSLSYEQYF. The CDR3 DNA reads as TGTGCCAGCAGCTTCGGCTCGCTCTCCTACGAGCAGTACTTC. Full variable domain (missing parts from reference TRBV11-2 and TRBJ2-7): EAGVAQSPRYKIIEKRQSVAFWCNPISGHATLYWYQQILGQGPKLLIQFQNNGVVDDSQLPKDRFSAERLKGVDSTLKIQPAKLEDSAVYLCASSFGSLSYEQYFGPGTRLTVT.

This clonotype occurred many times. CDR3 residues: CASSPMVQTVSGANVLTF. The CDR3 region has the DNA TGCGCCAGCAGCCCCATGGTCCAGACCGTCTCTGGGGCCAACGTCCTGACTTTC. The chain is built from TRBV5-1 and TRBJ2-6; D is unclear. Trimming removed 4 bases from V and 0 bases from J, with 17 bases in between. From germline, CDR1 is SGHRS and CDR2 YFSETQ. The CDR3 is 18 residues long.

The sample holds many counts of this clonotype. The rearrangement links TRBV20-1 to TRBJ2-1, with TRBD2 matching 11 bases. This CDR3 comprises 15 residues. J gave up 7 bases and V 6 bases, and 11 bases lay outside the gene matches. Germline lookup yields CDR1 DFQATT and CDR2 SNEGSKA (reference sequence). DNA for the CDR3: TGCAGTGCACCGAAAACTAGCGGGGGCAATAATGAGCAGTTCTTC. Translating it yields CSAPKTSGGNNEQFF.

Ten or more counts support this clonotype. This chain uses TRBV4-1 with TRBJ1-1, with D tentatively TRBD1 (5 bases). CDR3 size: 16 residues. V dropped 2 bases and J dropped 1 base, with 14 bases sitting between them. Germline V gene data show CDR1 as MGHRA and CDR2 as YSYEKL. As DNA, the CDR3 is TGCGCCAGCAGCCAAACCGTAGGCAGGGCGAACACTGAAGCTTTCTTT. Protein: CASSQTVGRANTEAFF.

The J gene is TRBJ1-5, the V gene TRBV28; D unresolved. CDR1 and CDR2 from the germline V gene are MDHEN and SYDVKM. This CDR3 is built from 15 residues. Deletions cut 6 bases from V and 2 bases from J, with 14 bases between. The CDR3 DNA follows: TGTGCCAGCAGAACCACCTTTGGGGGCAATCAGCCCCAGCATTTT. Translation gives CASRTTFGGNQPQHF.

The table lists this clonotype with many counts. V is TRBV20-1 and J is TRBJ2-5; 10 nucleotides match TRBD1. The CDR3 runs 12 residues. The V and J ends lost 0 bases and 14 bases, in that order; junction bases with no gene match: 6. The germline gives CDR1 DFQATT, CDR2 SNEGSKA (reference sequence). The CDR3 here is CSARDRDRGVYF. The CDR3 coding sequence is TGCAGTGCTAGAGATAGGGACAGGGGTGTTTACTTC.

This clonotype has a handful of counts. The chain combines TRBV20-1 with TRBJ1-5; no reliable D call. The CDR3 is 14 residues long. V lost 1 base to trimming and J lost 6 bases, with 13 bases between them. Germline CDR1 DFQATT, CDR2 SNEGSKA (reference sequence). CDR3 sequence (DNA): TGCAGTGCTAGAGGAGGATGGGAACGTCAGCCCCAGCATTTT. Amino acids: CSARGGWERQPQHF.

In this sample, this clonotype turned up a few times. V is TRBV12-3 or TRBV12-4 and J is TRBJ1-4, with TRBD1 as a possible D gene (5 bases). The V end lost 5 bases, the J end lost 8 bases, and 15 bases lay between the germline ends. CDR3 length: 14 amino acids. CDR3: CASSSLGRGEKLFF. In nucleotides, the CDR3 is TGTGCCAGCAGTAGTTTGGGGCGCGGGGAAAAACTGTTTTTT.

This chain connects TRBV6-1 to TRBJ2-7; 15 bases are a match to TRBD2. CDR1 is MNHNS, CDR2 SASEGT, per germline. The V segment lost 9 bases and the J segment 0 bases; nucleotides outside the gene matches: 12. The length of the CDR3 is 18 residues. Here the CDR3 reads CARQRRTSGRVSSYEQYF. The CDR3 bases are TGTGCCAGACAACGCAGGACTAGCGGGAGGGTAAGCTCCTACGAGCAGTACTTC.

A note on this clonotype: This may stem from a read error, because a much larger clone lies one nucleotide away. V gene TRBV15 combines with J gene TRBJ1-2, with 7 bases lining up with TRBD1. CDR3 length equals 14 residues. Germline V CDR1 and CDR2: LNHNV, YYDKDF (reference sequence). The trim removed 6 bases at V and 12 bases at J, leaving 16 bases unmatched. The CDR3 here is CATSSKDRTAGDTF. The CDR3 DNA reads TGTGCCACCAGTAGTAAGGACAGGACGGCAGGCGACACCTTC.

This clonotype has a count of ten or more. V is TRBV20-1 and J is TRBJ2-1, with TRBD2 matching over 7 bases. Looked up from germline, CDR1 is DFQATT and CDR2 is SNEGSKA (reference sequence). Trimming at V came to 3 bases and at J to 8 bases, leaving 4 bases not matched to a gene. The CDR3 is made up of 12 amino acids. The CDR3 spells CSASGRIYEQFF. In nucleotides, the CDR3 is TGCAGTGCTAGCGGGAGGATTTATGAGCAGTTCTTC.

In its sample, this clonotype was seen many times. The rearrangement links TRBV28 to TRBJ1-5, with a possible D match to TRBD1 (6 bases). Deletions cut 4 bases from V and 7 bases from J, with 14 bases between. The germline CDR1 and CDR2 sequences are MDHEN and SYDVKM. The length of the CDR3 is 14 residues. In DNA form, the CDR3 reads TGTGCCAGCAGTTCCTACAGGGAAGGGCAGCCCCAGCATTTT. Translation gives CASSSYREGQPQHF. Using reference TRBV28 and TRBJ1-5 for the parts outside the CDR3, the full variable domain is DVKVTQSSRYLVKRTGEKVFLECVQDMDHENMFWYRQDPGLGLRLIYFSYDVKMKEKGDIPEGYSVSREKKERFSLILESASTNQTSMYLCASSSYREGQPQHFGDGTRLSIL.

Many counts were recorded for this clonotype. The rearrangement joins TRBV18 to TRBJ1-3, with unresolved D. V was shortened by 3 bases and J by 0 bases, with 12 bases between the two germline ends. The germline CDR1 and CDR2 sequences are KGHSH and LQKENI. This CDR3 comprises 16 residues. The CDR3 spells CASSPGIPVSGNTIYF. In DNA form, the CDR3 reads TGTGCCAGCTCACCGGGCATACCAGTCTCTGGAAACACCATATATTTT.

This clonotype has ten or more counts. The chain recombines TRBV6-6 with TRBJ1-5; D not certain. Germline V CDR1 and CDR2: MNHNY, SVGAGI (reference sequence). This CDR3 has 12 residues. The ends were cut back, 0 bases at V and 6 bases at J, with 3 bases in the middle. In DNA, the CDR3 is TGTGCCAGCAGTTACTCGAGTCAGCCCCAGCATTTT. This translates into CASSYSSQPQHF.